The 21 T cell receptor beta chains below were found in one sample sequenced in a study of T-cell reconstitution after alpha-beta-depleted transplantation in children. Unique molecular identifiers featured in how the TCRbeta library was prepared. TCRdb ran MiXCR on the PCR reads and lists one entry per CDR3 protein. This table has about 830,000 distinct CDR3 sequences, roughly 15% appearing once. Sequencing used PBMCs, mostly from graft donor cells, obtained 360 days after TCRalphabeta/CD19-depleted stem cell transplant. All receptors derive from a male patient aged 10 to 17 who had a stem cell transplant for acute lymphoblastic leukemia, so the T cells may come from the graft donor.

This clonotype has just a few counts. V gene TRBV10-3 combines with J gene TRBJ2-7; D unresolved. Germline V gene data show CDR1 as ENHRY and CDR2 as SYGVKD. V was shortened by 4 bases and J by 2 bases, with 3 bases between the two germline ends. This CDR3 region has 11 residues. The CDR3 coding sequence is TGTGCCATCAGTGGCCCCTACGAGCAGTACTTC. This codes for CAISGPYEQYF.

This clonotype was counted many times. V is TRBV29-1 and J is TRBJ2-4; 9 bases are a match to TRBD1. V gave up 4 bases and J gave up 3 bases; unmatched junction bases: 4. The CDR3 loop spans 14 amino acids. CDR1 SQVTM and CDR2 ANQGSEA come from the germline V gene. CDR3 nucleotide sequence: TGCAGCGTTGGGGACAGGGCGAACAAAAACATTCAGTACTTC. This gives the protein CSVGDRANKNIQYF.

This rearrangement joins TRBV30 to TRBJ2-1, with 11 bases matching TRBD2. V shed 5 bases, J shed 6 bases, and the junction held 9 bases outside the gene matches. Germline CDR1 GTSNPN, CDR2 SVGIG (reference sequence). This CDR3 has 15 residues. The DNA of the CDR3 is TGTGCCTGGTCAACCGGGACTAGCGGAATCAATGAGCAGTTCTTC. Its translation is CAWSTGTSGINEQFF.

This clonotype has only a few counts. The CDR3 DNA reads as TGCGCCAGCAGCTTGAAGAGGGACAGTGGCATCAATTCACCCCTCCACTTT. It codes for CASSLKRDSGINSPLHF. V and J are TRBV5-1 and TRBJ1-6; TRBD1 matches 7 bases. The CDR3 contains 17 residues. After removal of 1 base from V and 7 bases from J, the junction contained 11 bases not matched to a gene. Germline-derived CDR1 and CDR2 are SGHRS and YFSETQ. The complete variable domain, with remaining parts taken from reference TRBV5-1 and TRBJ1-6, reads KAGVTQTPRYLIKTRGQQVTLSCSPISGHRSVSWYQQTPGQGLQFLFEYFSETQRNKGNFPGRFSGRQFSNSRSEMNVSTLELGDSALYLCASSLKRDSGINSPLHFGNGTRLTVT.

The V gene is TRBV25-1, the J gene TRBJ2-7, with D maybe TRBD1 (6 bases). The CDR3 length is 11 residues. Germline V gene data show CDR1 as MGHDK and CDR2 as SYGVNS. V lost 8 bases, J lost 6 bases, and 11 bases lay in between. CDR3 coding DNA: TGTGCCAGCCAACAGGGAGCCGAGCAGTACTTC. Protein sequence: CASQQGAEQYF.

The table lists this clonotype with a few counts. This chain joins TRBV7-3 and TRBJ2-2; the D gene is possibly TRBD2 (5 bases). CDR1 is SGHTA and CDR2 is FQGTGA in the germline V gene. The CDR3 is 14 amino acids. Trimming pared 5 bases from V and 4 bases from J, leaving 11 bases between. The CDR3 protein is CASSADFFTGELFF. DNA for the CDR3: TGTGCCAGCAGCGCGGACTTTTTCACCGGGGAGCTGTTTTTT.

This clonotype was counted ten times or more. The rearrangement joins TRBV27 to TRBJ1-2, with no clear D. The CDR3 contains 15 residues. Trimming took 3 bases from V and 2 from J, leaving 13 bases between them. Germline V gene lookup returns CDR1 MNHEY and CDR2 SMNVEV (reference sequence). CDR3 DNA: TGTGCCAGCAGTTTGCTGGACGGAAGGAACTATGGCTACACCTTC. It is translated as CASSLLDGRNYGYTF.

The CDR3 DNA is TGCGCCAGCAGCCCCTTAGCGGGAGGGGCGGATGAGCAGTTCTTC. It encodes CASSPLAGGADEQFF. The gene calls are TRBV4-1 and TRBJ2-1; 11 nucleotides match TRBD2. With V trimmed by 4 bases and J by 8 bases, 7 bases remained unmatched. The CDR3 is made up of 15 amino acids. CDR1 is MGHRA and CDR2 is YSYEKL in the germline V gene.

This rearrangement joins TRBV27 to TRBJ1-1; D gene unclear. V lost 5 bases, J lost 4 bases, and 11 bases lay in between. The CDR3 totals 13 residues. Germline V gene sequence: CDR1 MNHEY, CDR2 SMNVEV (reference sequence). The CDR3 region is CASSPLVLTEAFF. The CDR3 nucleotides read TGTGCCAGCAGTCCCCTAGTCCTCACTGAAGCTTTCTTT.

The rearrangement links TRBV6-1 to TRBJ1-5; TRBD1 is a possible D gene (6 bases). CDR3 length: 14 residues. CDR1 and CDR2 from the germline V gene are MNHNS and SASEGT. Trimming removed 5 bases from V and 6 bases from J, with 14 bases in between. CDR3 residues: CASSPGHRSQPQHF. The CDR3 nucleotides are TGTGCCAGCAGTCCGGGACATCGGAGTCAGCCCCAGCATTTT.

This clonotype was detected only a few times. The chain links TRBV5-1 to TRBJ2-1, with 8 bases identical to TRBD2. Germline-derived CDR1 and CDR2 are SGHRS and YFSETQ. With V trimmed by 6 bases and J by 9 bases, 14 bases remained unmatched. The length of the CDR3 is 15 residues. The CDR3 DNA reads as TGCGCCAGCAAGGTTTTAACGGGAGGGCCATCTGAGCAGTTCTTC. Its protein is CASKVLTGGPSEQFF. The complete variable domain, with remaining parts taken from reference TRBV5-1 and TRBJ2-1, reads KAGVTQTPRYLIKTRGQQVTLSCSPISGHRSVSWYQQTPGQGLQFLFEYFSETQRNKGNFPGRFSGRQFSNSRSEMNVSTLELGDSALYLCASKVLTGGPSEQFFGPGTRLTVL.

The chain recombines TRBV12-3 or TRBV12-4 with TRBJ1-1; no definite D call. Trimming took off 6 bases at V and 0 bases at J, with 11 bases between the two ends. This CDR3 contains 14 residues. The CDR3 DNA follows: TGTGCCAGCAGGAGGGAGTGGATGAACACTGAAGCTTTCTTT. Translating gives CASRREWMNTEAFF.

This clonotype has a count of ten or more. The V and J genes are TRBV5-1 and TRBJ2-5, with TRBD2 matching 10 bases. This CDR3 is 15 amino acids long. The V gene end was trimmed by 4 bases and the J gene end by 2 bases; junction bases not matched to a gene: 5. CDR1 is SGHRS and CDR2 is YFSETQ in the germline V gene. Here the CDR3 reads CASSMGAGGQETQYF. As DNA, the CDR3 is TGCGCCAGCAGCATGGGAGCGGGAGGGCAAGAGACCCAGTACTTC.

There are a few counts of this clonotype. The chain links TRBV15 to TRBJ2-1, with D maybe TRBD2 (6 bases). Germline loops: CDR1 LNHNV, CDR2 YYDKDF (reference sequence). Trimming pared 2 bases from V and 9 bases from J, leaving 14 bases between. The CDR3 extends over 14 amino acids. The DNA for the CDR3 is TGTGCCACCAGCAGACTTGTGAGGGGAGGTGAGCAGTTCTTC. This gives the protein CATSRLVRGGEQFF.

This clonotype was recorded a few times. This chain connects TRBV27 to TRBJ2-3; TRBD2 might be the D (6 bases). CDR3 length: 14 amino acids. V shed 3 bases and J shed 3 bases, with 10 bases lying between them. The germline V gene has CDR1 MNHEY and CDR2 SMNVEV (reference sequence). The CDR3: CASSFSGETDTQYF. CDR3 bases: TGTGCCAGCAGTTTCTCGGGGGAGACAGATACGCAGTATTTT.

This clonotype occurred a few times. CDR3 in DNA: TGTGCCAGCAGCCCTATTTCCACAGGGTTCTTTCAAGAGACCCAGTACTTC. Translating gives CASSPISTGFFQETQYF. The J gene is TRBJ2-5, the V gene TRBV11-2; TRBD1 might be the D (6 bases). The CDR3 sequence is 17 residues long. V was trimmed by 5 bases and J by 2 bases, leaving 21 bases between them. Germline V gives CDR1 SGHAT, CDR2 FQNNGV.

The V and J genes are TRBV11-2 and TRBJ1-3; TRBD1 matches 7 bases. The CDR3 consists of 16 residues. Germline CDR1 reads SGHAT; CDR2 reads FQNNGV. The junction had 7 bases not matched to a gene; V was cut back by 5 bases and J by 0 bases. The chain's CDR3 is CASSPRGNYSGNTIYF. The CDR3 DNA reads TGTGCCAGCAGCCCCAGGGGGAACTACTCTGGAAACACCATATATTTT. Full variable domain (missing parts from reference TRBV11-2 and TRBJ1-3): EAGVAQSPRYKIIEKRQSVAFWCNPISGHATLYWYQQILGQGPKLLIQFQNNGVVDDSQLPKDRFSAERLKGVDSTLKIQPAKLEDSAVYLCASSPRGNYSGNTIYFGEGSWLTVV.

This clonotype was seen more than once but under ten times. V and J are TRBV9 and TRBJ2-3; 7 nucleotides agree with TRBD2. Germline V gene data show CDR1 as SGDLS and CDR2 as YYNGEE. The CDR3 is 15 amino acids. The V gene end was trimmed by 3 bases and the J gene end by 3 bases; junction bases not matched to a gene: 7. The CDR3: CASSGAGWETDTQYF. The CDR3 bases are TGTGCCAGCAGCGGAGCGGGATGGGAGACAGATACGCAGTATTTT.

This chain uses TRBV30 with TRBJ2-1, with no clear D. From germline, CDR1 is GTSNPN and CDR2 SVGIG (reference sequence). This CDR3 is built from 15 residues. Trimming took off 0 bases at V and 4 bases at J, with 13 bases between the two ends. The CDR3 loop is CAWSVGITTYNEQFF. As DNA, the CDR3 is TGTGCCTGGAGTGTAGGCATCACCACATACAATGAGCAGTTCTTC.

This clonotype was detected a few times. The DNA for the CDR3 is TGCGCCAGCAGCTTGGCCCCGGACAGGGGGCGAGACGAGCAGTACTTC. Its translation: CASSLAPDRGRDEQYF. This chain connects TRBV5-1 to TRBJ2-7, with 11 bases aligning to TRBD1. The CDR3 loop spans 16 amino acids. Germline V lookup: CDR1 SGHRS, CDR2 YFSETQ. V lost 0 bases and J lost 5; bases outside the gene matches: 7.

This chain connects TRBV3-1 to TRBJ2-7; D unresolved. CDR1 is LGHDT, CDR2 YNNKEL, per germline (reference sequence). V was shortened by 2 bases and J by 6 bases, with 14 bases between the two germline ends. CDR3 length equals 14 residues. For the CDR3, the DNA is TGTGCCAGCAGCCAAAAAGGGTCCCGTGGCGAGCAGTACTTC. Amino acids: CASSQKGSRGEQYF.